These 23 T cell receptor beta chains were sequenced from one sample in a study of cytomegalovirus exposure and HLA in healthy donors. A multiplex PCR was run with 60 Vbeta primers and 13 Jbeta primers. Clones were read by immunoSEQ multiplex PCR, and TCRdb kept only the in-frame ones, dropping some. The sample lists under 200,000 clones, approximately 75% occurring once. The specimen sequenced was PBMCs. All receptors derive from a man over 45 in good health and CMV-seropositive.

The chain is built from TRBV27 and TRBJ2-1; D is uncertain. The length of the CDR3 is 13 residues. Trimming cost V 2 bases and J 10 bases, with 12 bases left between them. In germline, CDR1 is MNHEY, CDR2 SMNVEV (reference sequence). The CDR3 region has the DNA TGTGCCAGCAGTTTAACGCAGCGTTCCGAGCAGTTCTTC. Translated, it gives CASSLTQRSEQFF.

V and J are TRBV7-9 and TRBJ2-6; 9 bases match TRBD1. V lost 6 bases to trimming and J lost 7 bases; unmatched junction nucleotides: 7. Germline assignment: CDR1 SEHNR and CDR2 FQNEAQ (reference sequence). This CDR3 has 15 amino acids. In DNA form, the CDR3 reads TGTGCCAGCAGATCACAGGGGGCGTTCGCCAACGTCCTGACTTTC. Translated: CASRSQGAFANVLTF.

In DNA form, the CDR3 reads TGCAGCGTTTTATCGGGGAATGGCTACACCTTC. Translating it yields CSVLSGNGYTF. The chain joins TRBV29-1 to TRBJ1-2; D unresolved. The germline gives CDR1 SQVTM, CDR2 ANQGSEA. This CDR3 region has 11 residues. Trimming left V 5 bases short and J 6 bases short, with 10 bases between. The complete variable domain, with remaining parts taken from reference TRBV29-1 and TRBJ1-2, reads SAVISQKPSRDICQRGTSLTIQCQVDSQVTMMFWYRQQPGQSLTLIATANQGSEATYESGFVIDKFPISRPNLTFSTLTVSNMSPEDSSIYLCSVLSGNGYTFGSGTRLTVV.

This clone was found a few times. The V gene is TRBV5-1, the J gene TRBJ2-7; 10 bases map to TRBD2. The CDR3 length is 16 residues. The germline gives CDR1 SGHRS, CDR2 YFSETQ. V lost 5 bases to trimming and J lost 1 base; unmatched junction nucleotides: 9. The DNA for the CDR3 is TGCGCCAGCAGAGAAACCTCGGGACTAGCGTCCTACGAGCAGTACTTC. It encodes CASRETSGLASYEQYF.

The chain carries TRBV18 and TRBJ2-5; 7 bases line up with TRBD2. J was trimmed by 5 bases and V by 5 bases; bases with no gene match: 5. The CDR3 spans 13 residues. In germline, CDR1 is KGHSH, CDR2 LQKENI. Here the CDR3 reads CASSTRGGETQYF. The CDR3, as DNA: TGTGCCAGCTCAACAAGGGGAGGGGAGACCCAGTACTTC.

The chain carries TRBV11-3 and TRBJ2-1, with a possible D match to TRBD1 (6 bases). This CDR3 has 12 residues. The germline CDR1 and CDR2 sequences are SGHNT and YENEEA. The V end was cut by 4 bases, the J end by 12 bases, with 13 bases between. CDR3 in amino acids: CASSSSPGVQFF. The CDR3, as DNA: TGTGCCAGCAGCTCCAGCCCAGGGGTGCAGTTCTTC.

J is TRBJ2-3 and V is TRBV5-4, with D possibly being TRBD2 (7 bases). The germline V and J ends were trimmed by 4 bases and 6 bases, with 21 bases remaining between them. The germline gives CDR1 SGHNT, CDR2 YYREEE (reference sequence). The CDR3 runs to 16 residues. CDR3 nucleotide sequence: TGTGCCAGCAGCCCCGGAGGGGGGGCGATTATGGATACGCAGTATTTT. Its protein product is CASSPGGGAIMDTQYF.

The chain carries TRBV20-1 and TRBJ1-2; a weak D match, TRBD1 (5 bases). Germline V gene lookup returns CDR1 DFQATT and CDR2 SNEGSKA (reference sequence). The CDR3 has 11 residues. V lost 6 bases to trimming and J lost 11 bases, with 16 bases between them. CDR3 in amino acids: CSAGITGDYTF. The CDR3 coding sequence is TGCAGTGCGGGGATAACAGGTGATTACACCTTC.

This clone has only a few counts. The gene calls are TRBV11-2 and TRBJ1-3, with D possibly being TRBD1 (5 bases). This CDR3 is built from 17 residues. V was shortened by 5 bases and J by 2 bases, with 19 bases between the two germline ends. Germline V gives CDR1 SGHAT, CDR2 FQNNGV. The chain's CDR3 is CASSPSRTGVTGNTIYF. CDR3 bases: TGTGCCAGCAGCCCTAGCCGTACGGGGGTAACTGGAAACACCATATATTTT. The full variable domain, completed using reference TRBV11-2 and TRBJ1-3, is EAGVAQSPRYKIIEKRQSVAFWCNPISGHATLYWYQQILGQGPKLLIQFQNNGVVDDSQLPKDRFSAERLKGVDSTLKIQPAKLEDSAVYLCASSPSRTGVTGNTIYFGEGSWLTVV.

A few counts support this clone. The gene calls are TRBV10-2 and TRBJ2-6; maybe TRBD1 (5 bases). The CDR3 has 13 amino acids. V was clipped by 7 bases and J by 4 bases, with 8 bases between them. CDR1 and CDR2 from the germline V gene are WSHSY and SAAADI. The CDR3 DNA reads TGCGCCAGCAAGACAGCCGGGGCCAACGTCCTGACTTTC. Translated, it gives CASKTAGANVLTF.

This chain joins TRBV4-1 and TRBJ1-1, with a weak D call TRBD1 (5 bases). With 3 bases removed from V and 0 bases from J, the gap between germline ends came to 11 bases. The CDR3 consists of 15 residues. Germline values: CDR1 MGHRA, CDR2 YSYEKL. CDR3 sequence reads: CASSQDRGLNTEAFF. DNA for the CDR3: TGCGCCAGCAGCCAGGATAGGGGTTTGAACACTGAAGCTTTCTTT.

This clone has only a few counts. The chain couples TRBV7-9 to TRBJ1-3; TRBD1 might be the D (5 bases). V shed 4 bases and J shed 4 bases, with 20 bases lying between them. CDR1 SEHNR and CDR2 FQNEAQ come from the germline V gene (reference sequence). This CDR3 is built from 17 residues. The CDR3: CASSSESVRASGNTIYF. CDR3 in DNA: TGTGCCAGCAGCTCCGAATCGGTCAGGGCCTCAGGAAACACCATATATTTT.

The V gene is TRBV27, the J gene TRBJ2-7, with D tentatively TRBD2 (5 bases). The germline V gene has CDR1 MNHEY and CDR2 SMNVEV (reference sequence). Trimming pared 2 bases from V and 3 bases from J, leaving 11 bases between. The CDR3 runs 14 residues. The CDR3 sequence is CASSLREGFYEQYF. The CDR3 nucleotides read TGTGCCAGCAGTTTACGAGAGGGTTTCTACGAGCAGTACTTC.

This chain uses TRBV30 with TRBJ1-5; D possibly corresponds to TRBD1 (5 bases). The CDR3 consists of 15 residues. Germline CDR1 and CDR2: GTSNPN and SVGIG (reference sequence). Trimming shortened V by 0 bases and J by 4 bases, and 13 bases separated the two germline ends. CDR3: CAWSVLGGTNQPQHF. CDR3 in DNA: TGTGCCTGGAGTGTACTGGGGGGTACGAATCAGCCCCAGCATTTT.

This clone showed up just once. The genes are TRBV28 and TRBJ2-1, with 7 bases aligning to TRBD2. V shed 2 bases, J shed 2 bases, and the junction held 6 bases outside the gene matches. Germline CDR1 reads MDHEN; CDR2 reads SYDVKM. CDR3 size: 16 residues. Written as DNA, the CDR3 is TGTGCCAGCAGTTTACGGGGCGGGGGACCCTACAATGAGCAGTTCTTC. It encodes CASSLRGGGPYNEQFF.

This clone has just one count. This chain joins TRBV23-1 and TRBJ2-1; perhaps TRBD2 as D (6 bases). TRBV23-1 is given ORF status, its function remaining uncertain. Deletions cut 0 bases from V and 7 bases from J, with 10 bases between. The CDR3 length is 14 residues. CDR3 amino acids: CASSQSRGRNEQFF. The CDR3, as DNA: TGCGCCAGCAGTCAATCGCGAGGGAGGAATGAGCAGTTCTTC.

CDR3 DNA: TGTGCCAGCACCAAGAGCTCCTACAATGAGCAGTTCTTC. This codes for CASTKSSYNEQFF. The chain carries TRBV27 and TRBJ2-1, with D hard to call. V dropped 7 bases and J dropped 0 bases, with 7 bases sitting between them. The CDR3 sequence is 13 residues long. Germline V gene data show CDR1 as MNHEY and CDR2 as SMNVEV (reference sequence).

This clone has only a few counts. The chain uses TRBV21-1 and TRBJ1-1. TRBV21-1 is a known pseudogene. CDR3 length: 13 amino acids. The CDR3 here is CATSRRGSTEAFF. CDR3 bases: TGTGCCACCTCGAGGAGAGGGTCTACTGAAGCTTTCTTT.

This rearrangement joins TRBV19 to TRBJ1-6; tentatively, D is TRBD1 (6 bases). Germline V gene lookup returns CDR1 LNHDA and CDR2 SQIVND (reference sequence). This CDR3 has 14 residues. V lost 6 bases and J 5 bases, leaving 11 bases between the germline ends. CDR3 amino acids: CASREGGNNSPLHF. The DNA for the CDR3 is TGTGCCAGTAGGGAAGGGGGTAATAATTCACCCCTCCACTTT.

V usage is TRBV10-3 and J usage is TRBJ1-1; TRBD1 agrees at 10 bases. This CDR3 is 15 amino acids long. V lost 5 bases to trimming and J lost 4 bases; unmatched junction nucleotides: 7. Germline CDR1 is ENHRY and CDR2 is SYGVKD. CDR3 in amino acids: CAISITTGGFTEAFF. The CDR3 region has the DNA TGTGCCATCAGTATTACGACAGGGGGCTTCACTGAAGCTTTCTTT.

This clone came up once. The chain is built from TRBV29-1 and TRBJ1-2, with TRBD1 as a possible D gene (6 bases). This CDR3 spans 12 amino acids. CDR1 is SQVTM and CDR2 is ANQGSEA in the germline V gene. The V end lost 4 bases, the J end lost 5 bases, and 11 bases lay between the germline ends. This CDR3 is CSVAGQRYGYTF. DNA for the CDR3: TGCAGCGTTGCCGGACAGAGATATGGCTACACCTTC.

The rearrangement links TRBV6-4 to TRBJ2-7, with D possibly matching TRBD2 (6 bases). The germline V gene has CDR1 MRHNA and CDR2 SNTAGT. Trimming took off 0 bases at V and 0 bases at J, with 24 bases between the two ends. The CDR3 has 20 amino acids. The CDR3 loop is CASSDSGPVGAWGDSYEQYF. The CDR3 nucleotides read TGTGCCAGCAGTGACTCGGGCCCTGTGGGTGCGTGGGGGGACTCCTACGAGCAGTACTTC.

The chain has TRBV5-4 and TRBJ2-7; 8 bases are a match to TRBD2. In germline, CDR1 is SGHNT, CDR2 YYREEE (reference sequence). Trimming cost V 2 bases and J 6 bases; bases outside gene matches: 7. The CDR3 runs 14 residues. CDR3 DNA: TGTGCCAGCAGCTTCGGGGGGGGAGAACTCGAGCAGTACTTC. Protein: CASSFGGGELEQYF. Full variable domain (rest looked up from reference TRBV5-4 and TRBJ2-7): ETGVTQSPTHLIKTRGQQVTLRCSSQSGHNTVSWYQQALGQGPQFIFQYYREEENGRGNFPPRFSGLQFPNYSSELNVNALELDDSALYLCASSFGGGELEQYFGPGTRLTVT.